The 19 T cell receptor beta chains given below trace back to one sample, sequenced in a study of blood T cell repertoires in COVID-19. The method was immunoSEQ multiplex PCR; TCRdb's version includes in-frame clones alone and lacks a portion of them. This sample has around 94,000 clones, with roughly 90% found just once. The sequenced sample consisted of peripheral blood. All receptors derive from a woman between 45 and 60 years old with COVID-19, enrolled during active disease.

The chain uses TRBV5-1 and TRBJ2-3; the D is unclear. V was shortened by 0 bases and J by 0 bases, with 8 bases between the two germline ends. The CDR3 runs to 15 residues. The germline CDR1 and CDR2 sequences are SGHRS and YFSETQ. Here the CDR3 reads CASSLGPSSTDTQYF. As DNA, the CDR3 is TGCGCCAGCAGCTTGGGGCCGTCCAGCACAGATACGCAGTATTTT.

A few counts support this clone. This rearrangement joins TRBV29-1 to TRBJ1-2; D call uncertain. CDR1 is SQVTM and CDR2 is ANQGSEA in the germline V gene. V was shortened by 7 bases and J by 0 bases, with 12 bases between the two germline ends. The CDR3 runs to 13 residues. DNA of the CDR3: TGCAGCGCCCCTAACCCCTCTAACTATGGCTACACCTTC. Translation gives CSAPNPSNYGYTF.

Here the CDR3 reads CASDGTGTYEQYF. CDR3 sequence (DNA): TGCGCCAGCGACGGGACAGGAACCTACGAGCAGTACTTC. The chain combines TRBV23-1 with TRBJ2-7, with TRBD1 matching 8 bases. TRBV23-1 is labeled an ORF, and its function is uncertain. With V trimmed by 8 bases and J by 2 bases, 5 bases remained unmatched. The CDR3 runs 13 residues.

The chain couples TRBV19 to TRBJ1-1, with unresolved D. Germline V gene lookup returns CDR1 LNHDA and CDR2 SQIVND (reference sequence). This CDR3 contains 11 residues. Trimming left V 6 bases short and J 4 bases short, with 6 bases between. CDR3 protein: CASRIGTEAFF. The DNA of the CDR3 is TGTGCCAGTAGAATCGGCACTGAAGCTTTCTTT.

CDR3 amino acids: CASSTPHSNEKLFF. The CDR3 coding sequence is TGTGCCAGCAGCACCCCTCACAGTAATGAAAAACTGTTTTTT. This rearrangement joins TRBV7-9 to TRBJ1-4; D remains ambiguous. Germline V gene lookup returns CDR1 SEHNR and CDR2 FQNEAQ (reference sequence). The CDR3 consists of 14 residues. Trimming took off 5 bases at V and 4 bases at J, with 11 bases between the two ends.

The gene calls are TRBV6-1 and TRBJ2-7; no reliable D call. Trimming took off 3 bases at V and 0 bases at J, with 6 bases between the two ends. The germline V gene encodes CDR1 MNHNS and CDR2 SASEGT. This CDR3 region has 13 residues. CDR3 in DNA: TGTGCCAGCAGTGAGTACAGCTCCTACGAGCAGTACTTC. It specifies CASSEYSSYEQYF.

J is TRBJ2-2 and V is TRBV7-2; D possibly corresponds to TRBD2 (7 bases). Germline CDR1 is SGHTA and CDR2 is FQGNSA. V was pared by 5 bases and J by 6 bases, with 16 bases between. The CDR3 spans 15 residues. The CDR3 DNA reads as TGTGCCAGCAGCCAATCCTACGGGGGGCCCGGGGAGCTGTTTTTT. This gives the protein CASSQSYGGPGELFF. Using reference TRBV7-2 and TRBJ2-2 for the parts outside the CDR3, the full variable domain is GAGVSQSPSNKVTEKGKDVELRCDPISGHTALYWYRQSLGQGLEFLIYFQGNSAPDKSGLPSDRFSAERTGGSVSTLTIQRTQQEDSAVYLCASSQSYGGPGELFFGEGSRLTVL.

The CDR3 protein is CASSLGGLNTEAFF. DNA of the CDR3: TGTGCCAGCAGCTTGGGGGGGCTGAACACTGAAGCTTTCTTT. The J gene is TRBJ1-1, the V gene TRBV7-9; weak D call: TRBD1 (6 bases). Germline V gene lookup returns CDR1 SEHNR and CDR2 FQNEAQ (reference sequence). CDR3 length: 14 residues. Trimming shortened V by 3 bases and J by 0 bases, and 8 bases separated the two germline ends.

The rearrangement joins TRBV6-5 to TRBJ2-7; 8 nucleotides match TRBD2. The CDR3 runs to 14 residues. CDR1 and CDR2 from the germline V gene are MNHEY and SVGAGI. The J segment lost 5 bases and the V segment lost 7 bases, leaving 10 bases of the junction unmatched. CDR3 residues: CASTSSGGSHEQYF. The CDR3 DNA reads as TGTGCCAGCACCTCCTCGGGGGGGAGCCACGAGCAGTACTTC.

This clone was seen a single time. Other nucleotide sequences in the sample specify the same CDR3. The J gene is TRBJ1-1, the V gene TRBV18, with a possible D match to TRBD1 (5 bases). The CDR3 consists of 13 residues. V was shortened by 4 bases and J by 1 base, with 7 bases between the two germline ends. CDR1 KGHSH and CDR2 LQKENI come from the germline V gene. The CDR3 region has the DNA TGTGCCAGCTCACTCGGACAGAACACTGAAGCTTTCTTT. Protein: CASSLGQNTEAFF.

The V and J genes are TRBV28 and TRBJ1-6; D is ambiguous. The CDR3 is 18 amino acids. V lost 6 bases, J lost 1 base, and 19 bases lay in between. Germline loops: CDR1 MDHEN, CDR2 SYDVKM. CDR3 nucleotide sequence: TGTGCCAGCAGCAAATTCACCCTCCGGGATTCCTATAATTCACCCCTCCACTTT. Amino acids: CASSKFTLRDSYNSPLHF.

This chain connects TRBV7-9 to TRBJ2-5; D may be TRBD1 (5 bases). Trimming cost V 5 bases and J 4 bases, with 17 bases left between them. The CDR3 is 15 amino acids. Germline CDR1 SEHNR, CDR2 FQNEAQ (reference sequence). Here the CDR3 reads CASSPSAGGAETQYF. The CDR3 DNA follows: TGTGCCAGCAGCCCCTCGGCAGGTGGGGCAGAGACCCAGTACTTC. The whole variable domain, filled in from reference TRBV7-9 and TRBJ2-5, reads DTGVSQNPRHKITKRGQNVTFRCDPISEHNRLYWYRQTLGQGPEFLTYFQNEAQLEKSRLLSDRFSAERPKGSFSTLEIQRTEQGDSAMYLCASSPSAGGAETQYFGPGTRLLVL.

The chain is built from TRBV19 and TRBJ2-5, with 15 bases that match TRBD2. The germline CDR1 and CDR2 sequences are LNHDA and SQIVND (reference sequence). With 4 bases clipped from V and 5 bases from J, the junction kept 11 bases outside the gene matches. There are 18 residues in the CDR3. The CDR3: CASSTPPGLAGGLETQYF. Written as DNA, the CDR3 is TGTGCCAGTAGTACACCTCCGGGACTAGCGGGGGGATTGGAGACCCAGTACTTC.

This chain uses TRBV7-9 with TRBJ2-7, with 11 positions matching TRBD2. Germline V lookup: CDR1 SEHNR, CDR2 FQNEAQ (reference sequence). CDR3 length: 16 amino acids. Trimming removed 4 bases from V and 1 base from J; junction bases left unmatched: 6. This CDR3 is CASSSPGLAASYEQYF. The CDR3 DNA reads TGTGCCAGCAGCTCGCCGGGACTAGCGGCTTCCTACGAGCAGTACTTC.

V is TRBV28 and J is TRBJ1-6; maybe TRBD1 (5 bases). The V gene's germline CDR1 is MDHEN and CDR2 SYDVKM. The CDR3 totals 15 residues. Trimming stripped 8 bases from V and 6 bases from J, with 17 bases between. CDR3 nucleotide sequence: TGTGCCAGCTTAGACGCCTCAGGGCCTAATTCACCCCTCCACTTT. Residues: CASLDASGPNSPLHF.

The V and J genes are TRBV28 and TRBJ2-3, with 12 bases lining up with TRBD2. With 2 bases clipped from V and 5 bases from J, the junction kept 8 bases outside the gene matches. The germline gives CDR1 MDHEN, CDR2 SYDVKM. The CDR3 is 17 residues long. This CDR3 reads CASSLLGLAGTEDTQYF. CDR3 sequence (DNA): TGTGCCAGCAGTTTACTGGGACTAGCGGGCACGGAAGATACGCAGTATTTT.

This chain's CDR3 is CASRGTAPTQQYF. DNA for the CDR3: TGTGCCAGCAGGGGGACAGCACCTACGCAGCAGTACTTC. The chain is built from TRBV11-1 and TRBJ2-7, with 7 bases that match TRBD1. Looked up from germline, CDR1 is SGHAT and CDR2 is FQDESV (reference sequence). Trimming removed 6 bases from V and 8 bases from J; junction bases left unmatched: 10. The CDR3 extends over 13 amino acids.

This sequence joins TRBV4-1 and TRBJ1-3; D unclear. The V gene's germline CDR1 is MGHRA and CDR2 YSYEKL. This CDR3 spans 13 amino acids. Between the trimmed V and J ends, which lost 0 bases and 4 bases, there was a span of 4 bases. The CDR3 region is CASSQDQGNTIYF. The DNA for the CDR3 is TGCGCCAGCAGCCAAGATCAGGGAAACACCATATATTTT.

This clone was found a few times. This chain uses TRBV18 with TRBJ1-2; 7 bases fit TRBD1. V gave up 3 bases and J gave up 4 bases; unmatched junction bases: 8. CDR3 length: 15 residues. From germline, CDR1 is KGHSH and CDR2 LQKENI. The CDR3 DNA is TGTGCCAGCTCACCGCCCCTGACAGGGTCCTATGGCTACACCTTC. This codes for CASSPPLTGSYGYTF.